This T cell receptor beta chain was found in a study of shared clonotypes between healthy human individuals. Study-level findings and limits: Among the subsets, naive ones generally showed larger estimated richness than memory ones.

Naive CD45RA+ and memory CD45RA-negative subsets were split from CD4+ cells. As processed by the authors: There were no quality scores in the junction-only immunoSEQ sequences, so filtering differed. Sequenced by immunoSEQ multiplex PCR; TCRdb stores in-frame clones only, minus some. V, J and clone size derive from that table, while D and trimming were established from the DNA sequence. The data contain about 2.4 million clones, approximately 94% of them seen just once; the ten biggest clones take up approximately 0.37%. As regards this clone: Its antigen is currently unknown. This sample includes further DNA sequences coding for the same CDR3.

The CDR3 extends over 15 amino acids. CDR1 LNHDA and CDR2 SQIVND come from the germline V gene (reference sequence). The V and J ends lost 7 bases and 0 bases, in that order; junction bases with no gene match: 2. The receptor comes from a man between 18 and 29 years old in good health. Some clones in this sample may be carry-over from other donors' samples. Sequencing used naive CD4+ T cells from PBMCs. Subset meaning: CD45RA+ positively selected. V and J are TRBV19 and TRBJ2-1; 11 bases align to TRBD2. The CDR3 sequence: CASTTSGSSYNEQFF. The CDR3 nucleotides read TGTGCCAGTACCACTAGCGGGAGCTCCTACAATGAGCAGTTCTTC.